The T cell receptor (beta chain) described here comes from a study of blood T cell repertoires in COVID-19. Overall study context: Samples representing acute and convalescent COVID-19 were sourced from the United States, Italy and Spain. PBMCs, B-cell-depleted T cells, or T cells were the source of the cDNA or gDNA that made up the material.

Enrolled through a virtual design, the participants were between about 18 and 89 years of age and came from 24 US areas. This CDR3 contains 12 residues. Trimming stripped 6 bases from V and 10 bases from J, with 10 bases between. Germline CDR1 is MNHEY and CDR2 is SVGAGI. Produced via immunoSEQ multiplex PCR; TCRdb's table is partial and in-frame only. The data hold 500,000 or so clones, with roughly 87% observed a single time. The TCR was taken from a woman aged 18-29 years who had recovered from COVID-19. The rearrangement uses TRBV6-5 and TRBJ1-6, with unresolved D. Sequenced: PBMCs or T cells enriched from blood (not recorded which). CDR3 region: CASSFQASPLHF. The CDR3 nucleotides read TGTGCCAGCAGCTTTCAGGCGTCACCCCTCCACTTT.